These T cell receptor beta chains were read from a single sample in a study of cytomegalovirus exposure and HLA in healthy donors. TCRdb keeps only in-frame clones here, not all; method: immunoSEQ multiplex PCR. The top ten hold roughly 6.5% of the sample, which has under 110,000 clones, more than 65% seen once. Material: PBMCs. These receptors were obtained from a woman between 45 and 60 years old in good health and CMV-seropositive. Each CDR3 is given with its conserved first and last residue. Fields, in order: D gene, J gene, clone size, V gene, CDR3 DNA, CDR3 protein. D genes are given only for firm matches. Clone sizes are given selectively: once, few, many, or a class where the clone is expanded.

D gene: -; J gene: TRBJ2-7; clone size: -; V gene: TRBV7-2; CDR3 DNA: TGTGCCAGCAGCTCCCACGGACAGAGCTACGAGCAGTACTTC; CDR3 protein: CASSSHGQSYEQYF
D gene: -; J gene: TRBJ1-1; clone size: -; V gene: TRBV19; CDR3 DNA: TGTGCCAGTTCACAGCGGGATCGGAACACTGAAGCTTTCTTT; CDR3 protein: CASSQRDRNTEAFF
D gene: TRBD1; J gene: TRBJ1-4; clone size: -; V gene: TRBV28; CDR3 DNA: TGTGCCAGCAGTTTGGGCAGGGGGAAAAAAAAACTGTTTTTT; CDR3 protein: CASSLGRGKKKLFF
D gene: -; J gene: TRBJ1-5; clone size: -; V gene: TRBV19; CDR3 DNA: TGTGCCAGTAGTATGTATTGGGTGCAGGGCCTGTCTAATCAGCCCCAGCATTTT; CDR3 protein: CASSMYWVQGLSNQPQHF
D gene: -; J gene: TRBJ1-1; clone size: -; V gene: TRBV5-8; CDR3 DNA: TGTGCCAGCAGCAATCTGGGCAGGAACACTGAAGCTTTCTTT; CDR3 protein: CASSNLGRNTEAFF
D gene: -; J gene: TRBJ2-7; clone size: -; V gene: TRBV5-6; CDR3 DNA: TGTGCCAGCAGCTTAAAACTCCCGGGATCACTAAACGACGAGCAGTACTTC; CDR3 protein: CASSLKLPGSLNDEQYF
D gene: TRBD2; J gene: TRBJ2-7; clone size: once; V gene: TRBV5-4; CDR3 DNA: TGTGCCAGCAGCCCTATTGCTAGCGGACAACACGAGCAGTACTTC; CDR3 protein: CASSPIASGQHEQYF
D gene: -; J gene: TRBJ1-1; clone size: -; V gene: TRBV5-4; CDR3 DNA: TGTGCCAGCAGCTTACAGGGTGGCACTGAAGCTTTCTTT; CDR3 protein: CASSLQGGTEAFF
D gene: TRBD1; J gene: TRBJ2-1; clone size: -; V gene: TRBV27; CDR3 DNA: TGTGCCAGCAGTGGACAGGGTTCCTACAATGAGCAGTTCTTC; CDR3 protein: CASSGQGSYNEQFF
D gene: -; J gene: TRBJ1-1; clone size: -; V gene: TRBV5-1; CDR3 DNA: TGCGCCAGCAGCCCTCGGGGGGGAATGAACACTGAAGCTTTCTTT; CDR3 protein: CASSPRGGMNTEAFF
D gene: TRBD1; J gene: TRBJ1-2; clone size: -; V gene: TRBV7-2; CDR3 DNA: TGTGCCAGCAGCTTAGATAGCAGGCAGGGGGCACGTTCTTATGGCTACACCTTC; CDR3 protein: CASSLDSRQGARSYGYTF
D gene: -; J gene: TRBJ1-3; clone size: -; V gene: TRBV9; CDR3 DNA: TGTGCCAGCAGCGTACACGAGGGGGGGGCGTACGGAAACACCATATATTTT; CDR3 protein: CASSVHEGGAYGNTIYF
D gene: TRBD1; J gene: TRBJ2-1; clone size: -; V gene: TRBV5-1; CDR3 DNA: TGCGCCAGCAGCCCTCTGGACAGGACCCATGAGCAGTTCTTC; CDR3 protein: CASSPLDRTHEQFF
D gene: TRBD1; J gene: TRBJ2-4; clone size: -; V gene: TRBV6-6; CDR3 DNA: TGTGCCAGCAGGCGTACCGGGACAGAGGTTCAGTACTTC; CDR3 protein: CASRRTGTEVQYF
D gene: TRBD1; J gene: TRBJ1-2; clone size: -; V gene: TRBV30; CDR3 DNA: TGTGCCTGGAGTCCCCTCGGTAGGAAACAGGGGGAAAACTATGGCTACACCTTC; CDR3 protein: CAWSPLGRKQGENYGYTF
D gene: -; J gene: TRBJ2-2; clone size: -; V gene: TRBV19; CDR3 DNA: TGTGCCAGTAGTATAGTCCGGACCGGGGAGCTGTTTTTT; CDR3 protein: CASSIVRTGELFF
D gene: TRBD2; J gene: TRBJ2-2; clone size: -; V gene: TRBV5-6; CDR3 DNA: TGTGCCAGCAGCTTGCTTTCAAGCGGGGTAAACAGCGGGGAGCTGTTTTTT; CDR3 protein: CASSLLSSGVNSGELFF
D gene: -; J gene: TRBJ2-5; clone size: -; V gene: TRBV30; CDR3 DNA: TGTGCCTGGGGACAGAGCAAAGAGACCCAGTACTTC; CDR3 protein: CAWGQSKETQYF